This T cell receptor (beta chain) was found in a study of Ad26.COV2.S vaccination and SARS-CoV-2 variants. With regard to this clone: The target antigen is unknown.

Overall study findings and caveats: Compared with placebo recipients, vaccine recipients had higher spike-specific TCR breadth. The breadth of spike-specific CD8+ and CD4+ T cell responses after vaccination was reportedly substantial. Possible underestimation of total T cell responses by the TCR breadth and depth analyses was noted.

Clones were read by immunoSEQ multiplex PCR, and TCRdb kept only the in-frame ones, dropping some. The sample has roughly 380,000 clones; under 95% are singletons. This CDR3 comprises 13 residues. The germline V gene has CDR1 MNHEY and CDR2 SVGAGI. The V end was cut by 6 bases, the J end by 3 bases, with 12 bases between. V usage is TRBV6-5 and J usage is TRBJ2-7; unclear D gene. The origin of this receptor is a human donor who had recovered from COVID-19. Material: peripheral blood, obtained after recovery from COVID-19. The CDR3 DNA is TGTGCCAGCAGCCTCGGGCCTTACTACGAGCAGTACTTC. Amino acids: CASSLGPYYEQYF.